Listed here is a single TCR beta chain. Antigen: not known. The source of the sample is a study of cytomegalovirus exposure and HLA in healthy donors. The CDR3 runs to 14 residues. The V end lost 8 bases, the J end lost 0 bases, and 13 bases lay between the germline ends. Per germline, CDR1 MNHEY and CDR2 SMNVEV (reference sequence). The PCR employed 60 Vbeta primers together with 13 Jbeta primers. Generated by immunoSEQ multiplex PCR, the TCRdb table keeps only in-frame clones and is missing some. The data contain about 110,000 clones, around 76% of them singletons. The study, taken as a whole, reports: Later, TCR association rates were found to vary by HLA locus, highest for DRB1 and lowest for HLA-C. Accounts indicate the classifier identified cytomegalovirus status with strong specificity and sensitivity. The HLA-A and HLA-B alleles of most subjects were reportedly predicted accurately from TCR beta sequences.

This rearrangement joins TRBV27 to TRBJ1-2; D is perhaps TRBD1 (5 bases). The receptor was isolated from a woman between 45 and 60 years old in good health and CMV-seropositive. The sample taken for sequencing was PBMCs. CDR3 protein: CASGGLRPNYGYTF. In nucleotides, the CDR3 is TGTGCCAGCGGGGGACTCCGGCCTAACTATGGCTACACCTTC.